Sequencing of this T cell receptor beta chain was carried out in a study of T cell changes during pregnancy in multiple sclerosis. V shed 4 bases and J shed 5 bases, with 6 bases lying between them. Germline V gives CDR1 DFQATT, CDR2 SNEGSKA (reference sequence). The CDR3 runs 10 residues. Sequenced by immunoSEQ multiplex PCR; TCRdb stores in-frame clones only, minus some. The sample lists under 90,000 clones; around 94% were seen once. The input for sequencing was peripheral blood, taken in the second trimester of pregnancy. The source is a female donor in good health, enrolled as a control in a pregnancy study. This chain connects TRBV20-1 to TRBJ2-7; D is unclear. In DNA form, the CDR3 reads TGCAGTGCTACCCTTAACGAGCAGTACTTC. Translated, it gives CSATLNEQYF.